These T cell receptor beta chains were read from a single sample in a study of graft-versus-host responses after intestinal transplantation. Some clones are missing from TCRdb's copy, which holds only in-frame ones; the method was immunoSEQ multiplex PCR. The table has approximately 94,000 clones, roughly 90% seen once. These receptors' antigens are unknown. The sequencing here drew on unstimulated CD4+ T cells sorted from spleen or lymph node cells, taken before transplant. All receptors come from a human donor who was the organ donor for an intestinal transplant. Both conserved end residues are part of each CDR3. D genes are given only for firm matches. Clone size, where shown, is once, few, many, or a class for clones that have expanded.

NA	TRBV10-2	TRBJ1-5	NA	CASSDWQGTGQPQHF	TGCGCCAGCAGTGATTGGCAGGGAACGGGTCAGCCCCAGCATTTT
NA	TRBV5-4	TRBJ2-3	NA	CASSLGHSDTQYF	TGTGCCAGCAGCTTGGGACACTCAGATACGCAGTATTTT
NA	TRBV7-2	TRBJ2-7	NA	CASSLDNGYEQYF	TGTGCCAGCAGCTTAGACAACGGCTACGAGCAGTACTTC
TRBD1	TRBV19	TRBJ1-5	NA	CASSGGQGASQPQHF	TGTGCCAGTAGTGGGGGACAGGGGGCTAGTCAGCCCCAGCATTTT
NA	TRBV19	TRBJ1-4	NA	CASSVQGSVEKLFF	TGTGCCAGTAGTGTCCAGGGGTCGGTTGAAAAACTGTTTTTT
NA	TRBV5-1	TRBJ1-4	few	CASRLTGGGEKLFF	TGCGCCAGCAGATTAACCGGGGGCGGTGAAAAACTGTTTTTT
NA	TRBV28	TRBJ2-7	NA	CASSLLKAYEQYF	TGTGCCAGCAGTTTGTTGAAAGCTTACGAGCAGTACTTC
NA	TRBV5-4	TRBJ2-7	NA	CASSYPGTYEQYF	TGTGCCAGCAGCTACCCGGGGACATACGAGCAGTACTTC
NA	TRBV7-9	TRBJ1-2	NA	CASSLEMGGYGYTF	TGTGCCAGCAGCTTAGAGATGGGTGGCTATGGCTACACCTTC
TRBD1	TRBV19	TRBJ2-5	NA	CASGYRGETQYF	TGTGCCAGTGGATACAGGGGAGAGACCCAGTACTTC
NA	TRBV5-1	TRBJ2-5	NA	CASSFGGREETQYF	TGCGCCAGCAGCTTTGGGGGTAGAGAAGAGACCCAGTACTTC
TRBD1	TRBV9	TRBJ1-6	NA	CASSHRPGQINSPLHF	TGTGCCAGCAGCCACCGACCGGGACAGATTAATTCACCCCTCCACTTT
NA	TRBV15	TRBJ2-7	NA	CATSREGPLYEQYF	TGTGCCACCAGCAGAGAGGGGCCCCTCTACGAGCAGTACTTC
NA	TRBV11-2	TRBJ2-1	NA	CASSLLAGLRNEQFF	TGTGCCAGCAGCTTACTGGCAGGACTACGCAATGAGCAGTTCTTC
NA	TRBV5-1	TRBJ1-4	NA	CASSLSTGTNEKLFF	TGCGCCAGCAGCTTGTCTACCGGGACTAATGAAAAACTGTTTTTT
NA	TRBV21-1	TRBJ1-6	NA	CASSRIGNSPLHF	TGTGCCAGCAGCAGGATAGGGAATTCACCCCTCCACTTT
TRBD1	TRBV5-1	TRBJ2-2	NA	CASRPGGQLINTGELFF	TGCGCCAGCAGACCAGGGGGACAGCTCATTAACACCGGGGAGCTGTTTTTT
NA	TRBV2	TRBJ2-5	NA	CASRDLGETQYF	TGTGCCAGCAGAGACTTGGGAGAGACCCAGTACTTC
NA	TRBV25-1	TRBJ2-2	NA	CASRPEDRYTGELFF	TGTGCCAGCAGGCCCGAGGACCGTTACACCGGGGAGCTGTTTTTT
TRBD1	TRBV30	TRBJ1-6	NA	CAWSVRGTGGQSPLHF	TGTGCCTGGAGTGTACGTGGGACAGGGGGACAATCACCCCTCCACTTT
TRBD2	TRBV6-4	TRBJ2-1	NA	CASSRLAGDNNEQFF	TGTGCCAGCAGTCGACTAGCGGGGGATAACAATGAGCAGTTCTTC
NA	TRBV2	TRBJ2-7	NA	CARGVGVAYEQYF	TGTGCCAGAGGGGTGGGGGTAGCCTACGAGCAGTACTTC
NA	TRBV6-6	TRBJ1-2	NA	CASSYETDYGYTF	TGTGCCAGCAGTTACGAGACAGACTATGGCTACACCTTC
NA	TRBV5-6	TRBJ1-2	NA	CASSPEAGSSLYGYTF	TGTGCCAGCAGCCCTGAGGCGGGCTCGTCCTTGTATGGCTACACCTTC
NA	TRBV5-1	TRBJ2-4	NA	CASSPGLNIQYF	TGCGCCAGCAGCCCCGGGCTAAACATTCAGTACTTC
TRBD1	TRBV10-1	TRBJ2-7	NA	CASSERPDRVVYF	TGCGCCAGCAGTGAGCGACCGGACAGGGTTGTATACTTC
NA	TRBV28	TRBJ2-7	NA	CAIRPGDRAYEQYF	TGTGCCATACGACCAGGGGACCGCGCCTACGAGCAGTACTTC
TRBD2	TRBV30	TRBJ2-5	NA	CAWSWGRAEGTQYF	TGTGCCTGGAGTTGGGGGAGGGCGGAAGGGACCCAGTACTTC
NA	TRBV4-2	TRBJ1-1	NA	CASSPWGGQNTEAFF	TGTGCCAGCAGTCCTTGGGGGGGCCAGAACACTGAAGCTTTCTTT
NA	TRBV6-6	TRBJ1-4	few	CASRWTDEKLFF	TGTGCCAGCAGATGGACAGATGAAAAACTGTTTTTT
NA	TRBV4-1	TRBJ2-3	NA	CASSLTAGTNTDTQYF	TGCGCCAGCAGCCTCACCGCGGGCACAAACACAGATACGCAGTATTTT
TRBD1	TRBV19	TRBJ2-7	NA	CASSGTGGYEQYF	TGTGCCAGTAGTGGGACAGGGGGCTACGAGCAGTACTTC
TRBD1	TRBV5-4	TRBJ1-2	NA	CASSLGDRDNYGYTF	TGTGCCAGCAGCTTGGGGGACAGGGATAACTATGGCTACACCTTC
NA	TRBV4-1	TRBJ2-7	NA	CASSQRTVFYEQYF	TGCGCCAGCAGCCAAAGGACCGTATTCTACGAGCAGTACTTC
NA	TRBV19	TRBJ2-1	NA	CASSINRYNEQFF	TGTGCCAGTAGTATAAACAGATACAATGAGCAGTTCTTC
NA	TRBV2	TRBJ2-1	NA	CATPGGPSYNEQFF	TGTGCCACCCCTGGTGGGCCTTCCTACAATGAGCAGTTCTTC
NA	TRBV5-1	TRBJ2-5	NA	CASSSQAAQETQYF	TGCGCCAGCAGCTCCCAAGCTGCCCAAGAGACCCAGTACTTC
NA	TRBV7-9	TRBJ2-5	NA	CASRNGETQYF	TGTGCCAGCAGAAATGGGGAGACCCAGTACTTC
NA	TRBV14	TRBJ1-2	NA	CASSPPDSRYGYTF	TGTGCCAGCAGCCCCCCCGACAGTCGCTATGGCTACACCTTC
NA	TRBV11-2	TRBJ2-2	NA	CASNKPGRDTGELFF	TGTGCCAGCAACAAACCAGGTCGTGACACCGGGGAGCTGTTTTTT
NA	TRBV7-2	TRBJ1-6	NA	CASSFWGANNSPLHF	TGTGCCAGCAGTTTCTGGGGCGCGAATAATTCACCCCTCCACTTT
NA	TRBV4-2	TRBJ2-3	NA	CASSQGYLNTDTQYF	TGTGCCAGCAGCCAAGGTTACCTAAACACAGATACGCAGTATTTT
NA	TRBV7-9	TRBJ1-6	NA	CASSSRQINSPLHF	TGTGCCAGCAGCTCTAGACAGATCAATTCACCCCTCCACTTT
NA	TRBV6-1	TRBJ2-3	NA	CASSDLARGGSDTQYF	TGTGCCAGCAGTGATCTGGCCAGGGGGGGCTCAGATACGCAGTATTTT
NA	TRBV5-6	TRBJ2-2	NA	CASSTAGELFF	TGTGCCAGCAGTACCGCCGGGGAGCTGTTTTTT
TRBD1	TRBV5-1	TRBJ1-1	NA	CASSLAGTGFNTEAFF	TGCGCCAGCAGCCTCGCCGGGACAGGGTTCAACACTGAAGCTTTCTTT
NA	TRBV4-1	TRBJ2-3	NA	CASSRPEDTQYF	TGCGCCAGCAGCCGACCAGAAGATACGCAGTATTTT
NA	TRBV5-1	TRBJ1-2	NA	CASSPKQGKGANYGYTF	TGCGCCAGCAGCCCAAAACAGGGAAAGGGAGCTAACTATGGCTACACCTTC
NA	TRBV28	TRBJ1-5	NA	CASRNGGMGQPQHF	TGTGCCAGCAGGAACGGGGGTATGGGACAGCCCCAGCATTTT
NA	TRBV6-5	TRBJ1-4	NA	CASSRIRGEEKLFF	TGTGCCAGCAGTCGAATAAGAGGAGAGGAAAAACTGTTTTTT
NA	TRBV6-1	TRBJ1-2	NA	CASSEGGGYTF	TGTGCCAGCAGTGAAGGTGGTGGCTACACCTTC
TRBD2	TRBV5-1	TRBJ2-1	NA	CESRASGGNHNEQFF	TGCGAAAGCAGGGCTAGCGGGGGAAACCACAATGAGCAGTTCTTC
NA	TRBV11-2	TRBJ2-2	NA	CASSSPWGTGELFF	TGTGCCAGCAGCTCCCCTTGGGGTACCGGGGAGCTGTTTTTT
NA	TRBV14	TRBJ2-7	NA	CASSQDPSREQYF	TGTGCCAGCAGCCAAGATCCTTCGAGGGAGCAGTACTTC
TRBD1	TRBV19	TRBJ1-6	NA	CASSPGTGLVSPLHF	TGTGCCAGTAGTCCCGGGACAGGGCTAGTTTCACCCCTCCACTTT
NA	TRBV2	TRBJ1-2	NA	CASSEEGSRYGYTF	TGTGCCAGCAGTGAAGAGGGGAGCCGCTATGGCTACACCTTC
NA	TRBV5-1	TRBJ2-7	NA	CASSSSGAPIYEQYF	TGCGCCAGCAGCTCCTCCGGGGCTCCCATCTACGAGCAGTACTTC
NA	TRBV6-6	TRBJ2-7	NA	CASRQGLYYEQYF	TGTGCCAGCAGGCAGGGCCTATACTACGAGCAGTACTTC
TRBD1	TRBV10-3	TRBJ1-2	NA	CAISESDRGSGGYTF	TGTGCCATCAGTGAGTCGGACAGGGGCTCCGGGGGCTACACCTTC
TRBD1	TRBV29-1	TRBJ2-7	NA	CSVERDRGNEQYF	TGCAGCGTTGAACGGGACAGGGGAAACGAGCAGTACTTC